Listed below are T cell receptor beta chains from one sample, sequenced in a study of cytomegalovirus exposure and HLA in healthy donors. Only in-frame clones appear in the TCRdb table, and some are missing; sequencing was by immunoSEQ multiplex PCR. The table lists fewer than 150,000 clones, about three quarters of them singletons. Sequences were obtained from PBMCs. Receptor source: a man aged 40-50 years in good health and CMV-seropositive. Both conserved end residues are part of each CDR3. The D gene is left open where the match is weak. Clone size is shown for a subset of rows, as once, few, many or a class of expanded clone.

clone size,V gene,J gene,D gene,CDR3 protein,CDR3 DNA
.,TRBV4-1,TRBJ2-4,.,CASSQAGVGKNIQYF,TGCGCCAGCAGCCAGGCAGGGGTTGGCAAAAACATTCAGTACTTC
once,TRBV11-2,TRBJ1-4,TRBD1,CASSRQGPNEKLFF,TGTGCCAGCAGCAGACAGGGTCCTAATGAAAAACTGTTTTTT
.,TRBV6-1,TRBJ2-7,TRBD1,CASSEPRTGLYEQYF,TGTGCCAGCAGTGAACCGAGGACAGGACTCTACGAGCAGTACTTC
.,TRBV7-6,TRBJ2-7,.,CASSLGGTASYEQYF,TGTGCCAGCAGCTTAGGCGGGACAGCCTCCTACGAGCAGTACTTC
.,TRBV4-1,TRBJ2-7,TRBD2,CASSQWLTSPSGEQYF,TGCGCCAGCAGCCAATGGCTGACTAGCCCTTCAGGAGAGCAGTACTTC
.,TRBV4-2,TRBJ2-5,TRBD2,CASSQGLAEPGEQYF,TGTGCCAGCAGCCAGGGACTAGCGGAGCCCGGGGAGCAGTACTTC
.,TRBV2,TRBJ1-4,.,CASSARGEKLFF,TGTGCCAGCAGTGCGCGGGGGGAAAAACTGTTTTTT
medium-sized,TRBV4-3,TRBJ2-6,.,CASSQERGSGANVLTF,TGCGCCAGCAGCCAAGAACGAGGGTCTGGGGCCAACGTCCTGACTTTC
.,TRBV15,TRBJ2-7,.,CATSREYSYEQYF,TGTGCCACCAGCAGAGAGTATAGCTACGAGCAGTACTTC
once,TRBV7-9,TRBJ2-4,.,CASSLGGGSKNIQYF,TGTGCCAGCAGCTTAGGAGGGGGATCCAAAAACATTCAGTACTTC
.,TRBV12-2,TRBJ1-1,.,CASRKVRGVGTEAFF,TGTGCAAGTCGCAAAGTCAGGGGAGTTGGGACTGAAGCTTTCTTT
.,TRBV10-2,TRBJ2-4,.,CASSVTENIQYF,TGCGCCAGCAGTGTAACAGAAAACATTCAGTACTTC
.,TRBV14,TRBJ1-5,.,CASRPGLGNQPQHF,TGTGCCAGCAGGCCGGGACTGGGAAATCAGCCCCAGCATTTT